This T cell receptor beta chain comes out of a study of cytomegalovirus exposure and HLA in healthy donors (dated 2017 in TCRdb). About the study as a whole: According to an earlier analysis of around 600 of the donors, some 170 million T cells yielded 90 million to 130 million unique TCR beta sequences and about 300 Gb of sequence data. Roughly 300 gigabases of sequencing data and around 90 million unique TCR sequences made up an early release that covered fewer than 650 HLA-typed donors. Among the approximately 420 genotyped donors, more than 70% belonged to the genetic ancestry cluster associated with self-reported Caucasian donors. The study aimed to test whether signatures of past pathogen exposure could be identified by cataloging public T cell receptors. Using immunosequencing, the study profiled T cell repertoires from some 670 subjects and related those repertoires to cytomegalovirus serostatus. Besides the first cohort of roughly 640 subjects, a separate validation cohort made up of 120 different subjects was used. To predict cytomegalovirus infection status, the study combined high-throughput TCR immunosequencing, statistical association of individual TCRs with disease status, and machine learning. A later analysis re-analyzed previously published TCR beta repertoires from hundreds of donors and added high-resolution HLA genotyping to study TCR occurrence patterns. Rather than drawing on any new phenotypic data, the later analysis identified candidate immune exposures from TCR beta sequences and the way those sequences occurred across donors. To decide whether each TCR beta V gene segment behaved as functional or pseudogenic, an earlier analysis of approximately 590 of the donors relied on high-throughput TCR beta sequencing. Donor age, sex, ethnicity and CMV serostatus were collected together with the repertoire data. In a later genetic analysis, genome-wide SNP genotypes for about three fifths of the 666 donors were used, and that subset was treated as a discovery cohort. All discovery cohort repertoires had been generated using a single sequencing platform. HLA typing covered class I and class II loci at four-digit resolution. Typing coverage varied by locus: roughly 620-640 donors for A, B, C, DRB1 and DQB1; approximately 560 for DQA1; over 600 for DPA1; roughly 450 for DPB1. Five DR-DQ haplotypes were treated as single units for association and clustering because of strong linkage in the cohort. On average, around 200,000 unique TCR beta nucleotide sequences were sequenced per donor among a few hundred genotyped donors of the cohort, with 15% to 20% of those sequences being non-productive.

The receptor library was made with the immunoSEQ multiplex PCR assay. For the multiplex PCR, a mixture combining 60 forward primers for TCR Vbeta segments and 13 reverse primers for TCR Jbeta segments was used. A multiplex PCR assay on genomic DNA amplified the CDR3 region of rearranged TCR beta genes. The amplified TCR beta libraries were sequenced on the Illumina HiSeq System as 87-base-pair reads. Processing in the source paper ran as follows. Across the 640 or so repertoires, a later analysis counted around 80 million unique TCR beta chains, 9.5 million to 13 million of which were shared by at least two donors. A nearest-neighbor algorithm error-corrected the raw reads and collapsed the reads into unique sequences, merging closely related sequences to remove PCR and sequencing errors. Alignment of CDR3 sequences to IMGT reference sequences was used to assign V, D and J gene segments. For a sequence to be retained, a match of at least six nucleotides to both a V gene segment and a J gene segment was required. A rearrangement was called productive if the CDR3 had no stop codons and remained in frame with V and J, and every other rearrangement was called non-productive. CDR3 was defined by IMGT convention, running from the second conserved V-encoded cysteine to the conserved J-encoded phenylalanine. In an earlier analysis of 550 to 650 of the donors, sequences lacking an unambiguous match to a single V gene segment were excluded. In an earlier analysis of 587 of the donors, V segments were called functional above 56.7% productive rearrangements and were called segregating when the between-donor standard deviation exceeded 5%. A statistical classification framework was built to diagnose cytomegalovirus status from the catalog of TCR beta chain sequences. V and J gene assignment, in a later analysis, came from comparing TCR nucleotide sequences with IMGT/GENE-DB human TR gene sequences. Using the TCRdist pipeline, a later analysis assigned CDR3 sequences along with most-parsimonious VDJ recombination scenarios. In a later analysis, each TCR beta chain was defined by its CDR3 amino acid sequence together with its V-gene family, and reads lacking a unique V-gene family were excluded. In a later analysis, a few hundred highly shared, low-generation-probability nucleotide sequences were removed to address suspected cross-contamination and a sequencing artifact. In a later analysis, a clonal expansion index was calculated for each public chain from normalized within-repertoire ranks of inferred template counts. Generation probabilities in a later analysis came from a VDJ recombination model fitted to out-of-frame rearrangements, and those results were checked against IGoR. In a later analysis, hypergeometric tests were used to score TCR-TCR, TCR-HLA and TCR-CMV co-occurrence, with a repertoire-size bias correction applied to TCR pairs. A later analysis estimated false discovery rates by permuting HLA or CMV assignments 20 times. In a later analysis, co-occurring TCRs were grouped using DBSCAN, with TCRdist sequence similarity added in when clustering inside HLA-allele-positive subsets. Co-occurrence clustering excluded repertoires with fewer than 30,000 or more than 120,000 public chains, plus five with anomalous nucleotide sharing. What TCRdb holds here is the immuneACCESS table cut down to in-frame rearrangements. Part of the clones is not present; checked against another copy, under half of the missing clones reflect an unresolved V gene, and the others are unexplained. For V, J and clone size, that table is used; D and trimming come from the DNA. The sample table contains about 120,000 clones; only one count was recorded for around 74% of them. The top ten clonotypes cover 1.5% to 2% of the sample.

On the study overall, not on this receptor specifically: Correlated functional status among segregating V segments might be attributable to linkage disequilibrium, but an unknown experimental factor could not be ruled out. In a later analysis, several top co-occurrence clusters were reported to appear linked to parvovirus B19, influenza, CMV and Epstein-Barr virus. Specific HLA alleles were associated with 15,000 to 20,000 TCR beta sequences at a false discovery rate of 0.05 in a later analysis. The only immune exposure information available for the cohort was CMV serostatus. Most TCR sequences were seen in very few donors, while some public TCRs were found in many individuals. In a later analysis, HLA-associated TCR beta chains were found to be more clonally expanded and to have lower generation probabilities than equally common non-associated chains. A later analysis found that TCR association rates varied across HLA loci, with DRB1 alleles showing the most associated TCRs and HLA-C alleles the fewest. When HLA alleles, especially DR and DQ, strongly co-occurred, TCR associations were difficult to assign to individual alleles. Because counts were too low, approximately 15 rarely observed V segments, including chromosome 9 orphons, were excluded from the earlier analysis of fewer than 650 of the donors. An earlier analysis of approximately 570 of the donors showed that most TCR beta V segments appeared in productive rearrangements either about 87% or about 30% of the time, which broadly matched IMGT annotations. The cohort was sequenced for TCR beta chains only, and without alpha or paired-chain data the features that could be detected were limited. A later genetic analysis reported fewer N-insertions in productive TCRs among donors in an Asian-associated ancestry cluster than the approximately 700-donor mean. The classifier was reported to diagnose cytomegalovirus status with high specificity and sensitivity in both the original cohort and the validation cohort. A few of the identified cytomegalovirus-associated TCR beta chains were confirmed in vitro to be specific for cytomegalovirus antigens. Roughly uniform sequencing depth across donors was assumed in presence/absence analyses, although this assumption may not hold. A group of highly shared sequence variants was considered likely to be a technical artifact of the sequencing pipeline. According to a later analysis, most CMV-associated TCR beta chains appeared to be HLA-restricted, and the HLA associations seemed to be driven largely by CMV exposure. In a later genetic analysis, a missense DCLRE1C variant was associated with V-gene and J-gene trimming of TCR beta chains, and the association was replicated in an independent cohort. A total of fewer than 200 TCR beta chains were listed by the study as associated with cytomegalovirus. It was suggested by the authors that the approach could potentially be generalized to other disease states and immunological phenotypes. A further reported finding was that TCR beta sequences accurately predicted the HLA-A and HLA-B alleles for most subjects in the first cohort. Some IMGT-functional V segments, including TRBV6-2 and TRBV6-3, could not be distinguished by the 87-base-pair reads and were therefore excluded. Because HLA typing was unavailable for some donors at each locus, only the typed subset was used in association tests.

CDR1 and CDR2, per the germline V gene, are SQVTM and ANQGSEA. Taken from cysteine to phenylalanine, the CDR3 has 13 residues. Of all the DNA, just the CDR3 is kept, 39 bases in frame from base 1. V and J are truncated by 4 bases and 6 bases respectively, leaving an intervening sequence of 13 bases. With respect to this clone: Its specific antigen is unknown. No quality values exist for individual bases; no much larger clone is one base distant.

The cohort consisted of more than 650 healthy bone marrow donors. At the time of sampling, every cohort member was nominally healthy, though immune exposures that went unrecorded were likely present. The donor was CMV seronegative and was included in the group of under 450 seronegative cohort members. A peripheral blood sample was collected from each donor, and TCR beta sequencing was performed on peripheral blood mononuclear cells. The Qiagen DNeasy Blood Extraction Kit was used to extract genomic DNA from the blood cell samples. Sequenced material: PBMCs. This clonotype was sampled from a woman aged 18-29 years in good health and CMV-seronegative. The sequence is built from TRBV29-1 and TRBJ1-5; TRBD1 is a possible D gene, resting on 6 matching bases. The bases are TGCAGCGTTGCCCAGGGGATCGGTCAGCCCCAGCATTTT. The resulting protein is CSVAQGIGQPQHF. Where the CDR3 stops, the reference TRBV29-1 and TRBJ1-5 genes take over; the full variable domain is SAVISQKPSRDICQRGTSLTIQCQVDSQVTMMFWYRQQPGQSLTLIATANQGSEATYESGFVIDKFPISRPNLTFSTLTVSNMSPEDSSIYLCSVAQGIGQPQHFGDGTRLSIL.